The sample holds many counts of the clone carrying this T cell receptor (beta chain). Researchers took RNA transcripts and amplified the TCR beta CDR3 regions from them. TCR CDR3 underwent first-round RT-PCR with the HTBI primer set. TCRdb itself ran the multiplex PCR reads through MiXCR, one entry per CDR3 protein. The sample comprises approximately 560,000 distinct CDR3 sequences, roughly 14% of which are singletons, and 6.5% to 8% rests with the top ten. The record originates from a study of T cells in Graves' hyperthyroidism and ophthalmopathy. Germline-derived CDR1 and CDR2 are DFQATT and SNEGSKA (reference sequence). CDR3 length: 14 amino acids. Trimming shortened V by 1 base and J by 2 bases, and 12 bases separated the two germline ends.

The chain links TRBV20-1 to TRBJ2-7; TRBD2 is a possible D gene (5 bases). The material sequenced was blood. The sequence came from a woman aged 25 to 39 with Graves' hyperthyroidism. Written as DNA, the CDR3 is TGCAGTGCTAGAGCCCGGACTCCCGCCTACGAGCAGTACTTC. Translating gives CSARARTPAYEQYF.